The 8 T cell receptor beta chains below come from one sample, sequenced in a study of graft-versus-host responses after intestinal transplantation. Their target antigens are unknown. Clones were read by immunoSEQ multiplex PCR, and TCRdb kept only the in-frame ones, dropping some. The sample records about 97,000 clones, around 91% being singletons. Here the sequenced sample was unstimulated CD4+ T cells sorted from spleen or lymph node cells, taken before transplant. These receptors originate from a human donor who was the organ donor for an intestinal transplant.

The CDR3 loop reads CASSLPGQGAAFF. The CDR3 nucleotides read TGTGCCAGCAGCTTACCGGGACAGGGGGCAGCTTTCTTT. The chain links TRBV5-4 to TRBJ1-1; 12 bases map to TRBD1. V trimming: 2 bases; J trimming: 10 bases; junction bases outside the gene matches: 3. Germline V gives CDR1 SGHNT, CDR2 YYREEE (reference sequence). The CDR3 runs to 13 residues.

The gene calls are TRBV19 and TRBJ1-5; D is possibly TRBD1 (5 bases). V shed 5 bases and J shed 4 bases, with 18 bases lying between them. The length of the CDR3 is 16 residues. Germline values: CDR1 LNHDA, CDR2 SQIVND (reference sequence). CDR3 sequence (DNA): TGTGCCAGTAGTCGGGGGAGGCCACACCCGAATCAGCCCCAGCATTTT. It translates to CASSRGRPHPNQPQHF. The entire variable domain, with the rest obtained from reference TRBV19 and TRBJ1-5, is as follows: DGGITQSPKYLFRKEGQNVTLSCEQNLNHDAMYWYRQDPGQGLRLIYYSQIVNDFQKGDIAEGYSVSREKKESFPLTVTSAQKNPTAFYLCASSRGRPHPNQPQHFGDGTRLSIL.

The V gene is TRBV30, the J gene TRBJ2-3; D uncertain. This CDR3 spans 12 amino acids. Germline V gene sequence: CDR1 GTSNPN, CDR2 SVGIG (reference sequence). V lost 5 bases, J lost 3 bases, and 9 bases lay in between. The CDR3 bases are TGTGCCTGGGAAGCCATAACAGATACGCAGTATTTT. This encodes CAWEAITDTQYF.

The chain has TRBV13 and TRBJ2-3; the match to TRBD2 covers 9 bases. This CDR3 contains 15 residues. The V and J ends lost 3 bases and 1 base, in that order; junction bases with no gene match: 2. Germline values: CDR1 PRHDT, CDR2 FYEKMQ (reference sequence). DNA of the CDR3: TGTGCCAGCAGCTTGACTAGCGGCCGCACAGATACGCAGTATTTT. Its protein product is CASSLTSGRTDTQYF.

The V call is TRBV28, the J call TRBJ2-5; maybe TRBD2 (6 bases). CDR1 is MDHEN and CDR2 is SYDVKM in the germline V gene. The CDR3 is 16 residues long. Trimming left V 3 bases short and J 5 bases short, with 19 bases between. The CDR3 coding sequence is TGTGCCAGCAGTTTGCGGAGGGCCGGTCCGAGGGAGACCCAGTACTTC. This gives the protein CASSLRRAGPRETQYF.

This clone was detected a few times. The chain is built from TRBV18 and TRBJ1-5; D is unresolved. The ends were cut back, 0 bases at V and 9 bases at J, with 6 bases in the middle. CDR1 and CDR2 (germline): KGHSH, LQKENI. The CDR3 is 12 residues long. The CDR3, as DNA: TGTGCCAGCTCACCACCGGAGGGGCCCCAGCATTTT. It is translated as CASSPPEGPQHF.

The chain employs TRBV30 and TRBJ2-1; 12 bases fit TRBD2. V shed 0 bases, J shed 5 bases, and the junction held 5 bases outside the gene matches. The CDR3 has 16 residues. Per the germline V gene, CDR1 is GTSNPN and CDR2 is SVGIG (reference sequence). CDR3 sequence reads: CAWSVLAGGPNNEQFF. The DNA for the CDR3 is TGTGCCTGGAGTGTACTAGCGGGGGGCCCCAACAATGAGCAGTTCTTC.

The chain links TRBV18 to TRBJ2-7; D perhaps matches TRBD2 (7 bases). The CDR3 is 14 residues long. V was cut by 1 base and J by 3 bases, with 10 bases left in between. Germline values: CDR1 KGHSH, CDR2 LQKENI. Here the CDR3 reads CASSPQGGNYEQYF. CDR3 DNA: TGTGCCAGCTCACCACAGGGGGGGAACTACGAGCAGTACTTC.